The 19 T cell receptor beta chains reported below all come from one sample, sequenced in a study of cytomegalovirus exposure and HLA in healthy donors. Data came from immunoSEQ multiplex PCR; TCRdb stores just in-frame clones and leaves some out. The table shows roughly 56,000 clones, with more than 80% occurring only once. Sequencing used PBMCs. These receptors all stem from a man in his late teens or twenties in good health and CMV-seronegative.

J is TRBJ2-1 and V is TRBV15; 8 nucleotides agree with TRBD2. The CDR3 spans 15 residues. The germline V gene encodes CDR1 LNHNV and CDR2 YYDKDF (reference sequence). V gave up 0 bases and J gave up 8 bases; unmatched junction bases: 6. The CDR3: CATSRETGGPHEQFF. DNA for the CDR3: TGTGCCACCAGCAGAGAGACGGGAGGGCCTCATGAGCAGTTCTTC.

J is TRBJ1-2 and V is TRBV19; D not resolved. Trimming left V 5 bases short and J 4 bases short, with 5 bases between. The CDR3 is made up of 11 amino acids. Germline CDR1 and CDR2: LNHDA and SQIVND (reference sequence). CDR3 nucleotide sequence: TGTGCCAGTAGTGCGGCCTATGGCTACACCTTC. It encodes CASSAAYGYTF.

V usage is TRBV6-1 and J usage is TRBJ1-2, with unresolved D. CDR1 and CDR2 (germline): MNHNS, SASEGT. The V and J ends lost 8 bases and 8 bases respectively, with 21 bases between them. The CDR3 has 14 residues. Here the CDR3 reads CASRDLVPSRGYTF. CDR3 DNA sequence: TGTGCCAGCCGCGATTTAGTACCGTCGCGGGGCTACACCTTC.

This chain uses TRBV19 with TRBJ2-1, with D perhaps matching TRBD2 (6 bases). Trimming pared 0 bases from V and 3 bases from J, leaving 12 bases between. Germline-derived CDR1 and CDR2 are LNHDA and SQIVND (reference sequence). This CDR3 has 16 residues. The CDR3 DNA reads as TGTGCCAGTAGTATAGATCTAGGGACTGACTACAATGAGCAGTTCTTC. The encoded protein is CASSIDLGTDYNEQFF.

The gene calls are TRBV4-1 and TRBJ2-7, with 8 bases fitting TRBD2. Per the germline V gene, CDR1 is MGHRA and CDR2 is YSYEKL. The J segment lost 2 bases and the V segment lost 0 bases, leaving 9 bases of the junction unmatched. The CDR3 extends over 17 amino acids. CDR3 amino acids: CASSQELLADLTYEQYF. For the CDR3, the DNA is TGCGCCAGCAGCCAAGAACTACTAGCGGACCTAACCTACGAGCAGTACTTC.

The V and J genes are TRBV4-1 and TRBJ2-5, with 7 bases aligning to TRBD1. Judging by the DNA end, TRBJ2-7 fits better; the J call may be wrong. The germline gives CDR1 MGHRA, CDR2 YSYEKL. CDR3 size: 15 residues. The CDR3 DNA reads TGCGCCAGCAGCCAAGATGGGACAGCCTTCTACGAGCAGTACTTC. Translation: CASSQDGTAFYEQYF.

CDR3 DNA sequence: TGTGCCAGCAGCTTTTGGACAGGCAGCACCGGGGAGCTGTTTTTT. It translates to CASSFWTGSTGELFF. J is TRBJ2-2 and V is TRBV5-4; TRBD1 agrees at 7 bases. CDR3 size: 15 residues. V shed 2 bases, J shed 4 bases, and the junction held 5 bases outside the gene matches. Germline lookup yields CDR1 SGHNT and CDR2 YYREEE (reference sequence). Combining the CDR3 with reference TRBV5-4 and TRBJ2-2 gives the whole variable domain ETGVTQSPTHLIKTRGQQVTLRCSSQSGHNTVSWYQQALGQGPQFIFQYYREEENGRGNFPPRFSGLQFPNYSSELNVNALELDDSALYLCASSFWTGSTGELFFGEGSRLTVL.

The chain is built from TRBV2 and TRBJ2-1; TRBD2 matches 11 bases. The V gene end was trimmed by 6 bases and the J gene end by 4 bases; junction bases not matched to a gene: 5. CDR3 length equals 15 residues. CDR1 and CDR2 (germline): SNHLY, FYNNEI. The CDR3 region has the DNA TGTGCCAGCAGGGGGACTAGCGGTTCTTACAATGAGCAGTTCTTC. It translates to CASRGTSGSYNEQFF. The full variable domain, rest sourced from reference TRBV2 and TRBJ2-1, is EPEVTQTPSHQVTQMGQEVILRCVPISNHLYFYWYRQILGQKVEFLVSFYNNEISEKSEIFDDQFSVERPDGSNFTLKIRSTKLEDSAMYFCASRGTSGSYNEQFFGPGTRLTVL.

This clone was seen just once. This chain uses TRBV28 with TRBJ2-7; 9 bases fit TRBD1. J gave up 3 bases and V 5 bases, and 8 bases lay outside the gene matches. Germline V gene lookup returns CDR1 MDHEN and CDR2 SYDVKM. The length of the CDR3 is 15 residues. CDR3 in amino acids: CASSPPGTGHYEQYF. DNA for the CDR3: TGTGCCAGCAGTCCCCCCGGGACAGGGCACTACGAGCAGTACTTC.

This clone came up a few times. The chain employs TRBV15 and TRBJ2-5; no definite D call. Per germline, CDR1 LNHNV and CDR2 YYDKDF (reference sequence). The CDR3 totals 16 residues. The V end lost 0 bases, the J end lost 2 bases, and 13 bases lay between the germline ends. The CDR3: CATSRDRVPPQETQYF. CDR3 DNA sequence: TGTGCCACCAGCAGAGATCGAGTTCCTCCTCAAGAGACCCAGTACTTC.

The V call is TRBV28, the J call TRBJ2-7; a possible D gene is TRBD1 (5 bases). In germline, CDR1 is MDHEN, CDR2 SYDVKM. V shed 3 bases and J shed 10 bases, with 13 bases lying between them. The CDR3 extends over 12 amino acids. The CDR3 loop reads CASSFRATAQYF. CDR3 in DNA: TGTGCCAGCAGTTTCAGGGCCACCGCACAGTACTTC.

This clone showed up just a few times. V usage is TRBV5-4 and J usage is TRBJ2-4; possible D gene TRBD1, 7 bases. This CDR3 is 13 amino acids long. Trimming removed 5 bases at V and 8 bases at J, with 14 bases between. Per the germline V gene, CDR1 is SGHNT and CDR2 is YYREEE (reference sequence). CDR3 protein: CASSFDREDIQYF. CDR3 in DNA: TGTGCCAGCAGTTTTGACAGGGAGGACATTCAGTACTTC.

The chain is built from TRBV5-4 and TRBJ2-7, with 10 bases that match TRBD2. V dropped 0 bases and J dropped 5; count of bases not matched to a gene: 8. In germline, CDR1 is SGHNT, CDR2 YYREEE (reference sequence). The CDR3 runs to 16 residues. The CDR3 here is CASSLVRFSGRHEQYF. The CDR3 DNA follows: TGTGCCAGCAGCTTGGTTCGATTTAGCGGGAGGCACGAGCAGTACTTC.

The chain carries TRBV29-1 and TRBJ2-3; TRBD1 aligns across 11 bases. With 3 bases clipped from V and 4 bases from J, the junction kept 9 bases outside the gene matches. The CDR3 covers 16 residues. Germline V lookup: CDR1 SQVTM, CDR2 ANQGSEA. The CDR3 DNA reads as TGCAGCGTTGATAGCAGGACAGGGGGCAGTGCAGATACGCAGTATTTT. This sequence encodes CSVDSRTGGSADTQYF.

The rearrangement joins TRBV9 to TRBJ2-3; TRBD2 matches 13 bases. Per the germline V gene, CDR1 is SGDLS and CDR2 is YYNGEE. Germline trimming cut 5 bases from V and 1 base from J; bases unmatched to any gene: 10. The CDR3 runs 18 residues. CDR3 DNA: TGTGCCAGCAGTCTTACTAGCGGGAGGGCGGTTGGCACAGATACGCAGTATTTT. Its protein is CASSLTSGRAVGTDTQYF.

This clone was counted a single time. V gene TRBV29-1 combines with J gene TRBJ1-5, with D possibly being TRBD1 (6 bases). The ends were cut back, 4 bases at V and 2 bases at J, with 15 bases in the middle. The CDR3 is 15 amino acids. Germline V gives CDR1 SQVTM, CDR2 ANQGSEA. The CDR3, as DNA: TGCAGCGTTGCAACAGGGACCGATGGCAATCAGCCCCAGCATTTT. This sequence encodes CSVATGTDGNQPQHF. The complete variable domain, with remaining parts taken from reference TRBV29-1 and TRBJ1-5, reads SAVISQKPSRDICQRGTSLTIQCQVDSQVTMMFWYRQQPGQSLTLIATANQGSEATYESGFVIDKFPISRPNLTFSTLTVSNMSPEDSSIYLCSVATGTDGNQPQHFGDGTRLSIL.

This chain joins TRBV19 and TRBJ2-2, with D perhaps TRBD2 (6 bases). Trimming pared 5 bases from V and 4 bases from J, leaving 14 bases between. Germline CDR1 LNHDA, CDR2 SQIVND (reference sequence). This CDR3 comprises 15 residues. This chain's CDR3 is CASSQSGEATGELFF. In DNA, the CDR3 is TGTGCCAGTAGTCAATCCGGGGAGGCCACCGGGGAGCTGTTTTTT.

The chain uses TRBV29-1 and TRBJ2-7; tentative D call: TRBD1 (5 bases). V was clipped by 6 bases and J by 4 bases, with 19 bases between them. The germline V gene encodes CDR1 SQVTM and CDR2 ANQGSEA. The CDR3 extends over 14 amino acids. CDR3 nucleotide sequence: TGCAGCGTAAAGACAGAAGCCAGTCCTTACGAGCAGTACTTC. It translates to CSVKTEASPYEQYF.

CDR3 sequence reads: CASSESGQGHQPQHF. CDR3 in DNA: TGTGCCAGCAGCGAATCCGGACAGGGCCATCAGCCCCAGCATTTT. This chain joins TRBV9 and TRBJ1-5, with 8 nucleotides matching TRBD1. CDR3 length: 15 residues. V shed 3 bases and J 5 bases; nucleotides not matched to a gene: 7. The germline gives CDR1 SGDLS, CDR2 YYNGEE.